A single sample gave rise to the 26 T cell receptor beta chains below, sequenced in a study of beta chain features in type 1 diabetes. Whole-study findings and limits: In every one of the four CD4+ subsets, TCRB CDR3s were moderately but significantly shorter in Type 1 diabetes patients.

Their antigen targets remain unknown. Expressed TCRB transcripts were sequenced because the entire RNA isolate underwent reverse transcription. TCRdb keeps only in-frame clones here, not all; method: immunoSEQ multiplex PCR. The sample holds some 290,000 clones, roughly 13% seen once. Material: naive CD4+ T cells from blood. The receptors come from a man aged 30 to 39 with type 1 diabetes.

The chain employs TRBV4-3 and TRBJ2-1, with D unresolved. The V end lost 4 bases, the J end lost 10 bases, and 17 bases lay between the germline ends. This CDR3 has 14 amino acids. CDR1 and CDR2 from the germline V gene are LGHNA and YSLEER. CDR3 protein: CASSPGYEVREQFF. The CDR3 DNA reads TGCGCCAGCAGCCCCGGGTATGAGGTCCGGGAGCAGTTCTTC.

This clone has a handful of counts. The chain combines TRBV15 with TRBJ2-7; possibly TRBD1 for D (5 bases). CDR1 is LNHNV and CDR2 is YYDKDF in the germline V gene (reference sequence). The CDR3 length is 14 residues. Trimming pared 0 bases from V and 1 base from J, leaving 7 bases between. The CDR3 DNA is TGTGCCACCAGCAGAGATGACAGATCCTACGAGCAGTACTTC. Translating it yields CATSRDDRSYEQYF.

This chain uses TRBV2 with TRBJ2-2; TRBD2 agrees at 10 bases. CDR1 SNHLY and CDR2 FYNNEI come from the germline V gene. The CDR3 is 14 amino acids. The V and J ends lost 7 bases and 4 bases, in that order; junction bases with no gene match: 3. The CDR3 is CASKSGRVTGELFF. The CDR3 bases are TGTGCCAGCAAAAGCGGGAGGGTCACCGGGGAGCTGTTTTTT.

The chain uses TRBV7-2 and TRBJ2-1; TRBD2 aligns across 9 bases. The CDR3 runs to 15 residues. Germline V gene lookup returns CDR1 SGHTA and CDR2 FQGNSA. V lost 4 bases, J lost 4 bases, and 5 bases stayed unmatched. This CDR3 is CASSWTTSGYNEQFF. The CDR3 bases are TGTGCCAGCAGCTGGACGACTAGCGGATACAATGAGCAGTTCTTC.

In DNA form, the CDR3 reads TGCGCCAGCAGCCAATCCTCCGGGGGGAGACCTCGAACAGATACGCAGTATTTT. This gives the protein CASSQSSGGRPRTDTQYF. The chain is built from TRBV4-1 and TRBJ2-3, with 7 nucleotides matching TRBD2. This CDR3 is built from 18 residues. V dropped 2 bases and J dropped 3; count of bases not matched to a gene: 14. The germline gives CDR1 MGHRA, CDR2 YSYEKL.

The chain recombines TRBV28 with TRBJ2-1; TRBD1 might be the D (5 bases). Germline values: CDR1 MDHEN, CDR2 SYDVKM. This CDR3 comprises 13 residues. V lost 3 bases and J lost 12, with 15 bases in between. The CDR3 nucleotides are TGTGCCAGCAGTTTGGTAGGGGTCCAGGCGCAGTTCTTC. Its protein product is CASSLVGVQAQFF.

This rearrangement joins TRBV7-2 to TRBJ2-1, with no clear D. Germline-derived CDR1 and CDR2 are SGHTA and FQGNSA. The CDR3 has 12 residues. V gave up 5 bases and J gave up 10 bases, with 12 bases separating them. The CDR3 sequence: CASSVVGEEQFF. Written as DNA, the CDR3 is TGTGCCAGCAGCGTAGTCGGTGAGGAGCAGTTCTTC.

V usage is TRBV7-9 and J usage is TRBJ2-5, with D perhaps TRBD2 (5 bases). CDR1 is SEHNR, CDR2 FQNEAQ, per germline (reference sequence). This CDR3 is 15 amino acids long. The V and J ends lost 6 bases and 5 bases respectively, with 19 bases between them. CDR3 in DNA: TGTGCCAGCAGGTCCGGAGCGCCGGTAGCGGAGACCCAGTACTTC. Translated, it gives CASRSGAPVAETQYF.

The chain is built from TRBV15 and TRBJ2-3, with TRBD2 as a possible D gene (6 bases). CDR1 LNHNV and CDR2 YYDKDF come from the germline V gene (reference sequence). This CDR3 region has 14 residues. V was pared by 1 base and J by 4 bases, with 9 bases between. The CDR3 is CATSRVLAPDTQYF. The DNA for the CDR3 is TGTGCCACCAGCAGAGTACTAGCCCCAGATACGCAGTATTTT.

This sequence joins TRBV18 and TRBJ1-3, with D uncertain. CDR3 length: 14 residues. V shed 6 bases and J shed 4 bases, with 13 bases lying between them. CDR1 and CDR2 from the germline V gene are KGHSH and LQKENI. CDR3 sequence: CASSTSAGGNTIYF. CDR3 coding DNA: TGTGCCAGCTCCACCAGCGCGGGAGGAAACACCATATATTTT.

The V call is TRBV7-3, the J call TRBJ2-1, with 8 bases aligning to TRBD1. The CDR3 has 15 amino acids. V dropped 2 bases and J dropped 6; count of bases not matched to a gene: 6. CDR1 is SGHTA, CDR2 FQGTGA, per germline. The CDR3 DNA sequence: TGTGCCAGCAGCTTAGTCGGGACAGGCCGCAATGAGCAGTTCTTC. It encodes CASSLVGTGRNEQFF.

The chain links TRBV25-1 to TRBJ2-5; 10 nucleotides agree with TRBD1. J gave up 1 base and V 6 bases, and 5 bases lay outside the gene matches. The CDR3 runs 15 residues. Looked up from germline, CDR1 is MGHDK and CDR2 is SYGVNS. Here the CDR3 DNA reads TGTGCCAGCAGGGAAGACAGGGGGCCCCAAGAGACCCAGTACTTC. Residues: CASREDRGPQETQYF.

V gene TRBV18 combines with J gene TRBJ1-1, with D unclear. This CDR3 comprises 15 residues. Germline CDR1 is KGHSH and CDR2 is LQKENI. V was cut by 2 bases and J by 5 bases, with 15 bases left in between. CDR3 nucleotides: TGTGCCAGCTCACCAACCATGAGGGAAGGGACTGAAGCTTTCTTT. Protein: CASSPTMREGTEAFF.

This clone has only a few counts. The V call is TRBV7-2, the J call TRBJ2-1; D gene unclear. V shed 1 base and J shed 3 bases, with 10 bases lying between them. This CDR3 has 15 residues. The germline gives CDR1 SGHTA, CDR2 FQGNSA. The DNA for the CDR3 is TGTGCCAGCAGCTTAGAGAGCGCGCTCTACAATGAGCAGTTCTTC. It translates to CASSLESALYNEQFF.

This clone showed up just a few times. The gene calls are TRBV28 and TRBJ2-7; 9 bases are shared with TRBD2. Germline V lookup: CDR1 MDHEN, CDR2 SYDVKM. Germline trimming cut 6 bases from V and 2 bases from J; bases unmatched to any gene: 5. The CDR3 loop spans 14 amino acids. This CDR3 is CASRLGLATYEQYF. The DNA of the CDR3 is TGTGCCAGCAGGCTGGGACTAGCAACCTACGAGCAGTACTTC.

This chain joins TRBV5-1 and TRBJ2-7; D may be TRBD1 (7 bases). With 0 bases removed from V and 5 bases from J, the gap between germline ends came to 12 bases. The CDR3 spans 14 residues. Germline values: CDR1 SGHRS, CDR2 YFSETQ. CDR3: CASSLGQGGHEQYF. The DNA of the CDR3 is TGCGCCAGCAGCTTGGGTCAGGGGGGACACGAGCAGTACTTC.

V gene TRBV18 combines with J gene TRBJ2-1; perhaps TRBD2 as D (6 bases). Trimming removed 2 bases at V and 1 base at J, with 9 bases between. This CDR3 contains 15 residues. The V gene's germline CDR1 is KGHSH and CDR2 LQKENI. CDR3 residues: CASSPVGTSYNEQFF. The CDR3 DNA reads TGTGCCAGCTCACCAGTCGGGACTTCCTACAATGAGCAGTTCTTC.

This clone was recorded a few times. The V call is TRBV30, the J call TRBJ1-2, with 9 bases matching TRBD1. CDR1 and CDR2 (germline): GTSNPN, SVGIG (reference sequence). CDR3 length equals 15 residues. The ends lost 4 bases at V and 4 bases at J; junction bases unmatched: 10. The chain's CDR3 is CAWTGTGLFRYGYTF. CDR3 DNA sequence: TGTGCCTGGACCGGGACAGGGCTATTCCGCTATGGCTACACCTTC.

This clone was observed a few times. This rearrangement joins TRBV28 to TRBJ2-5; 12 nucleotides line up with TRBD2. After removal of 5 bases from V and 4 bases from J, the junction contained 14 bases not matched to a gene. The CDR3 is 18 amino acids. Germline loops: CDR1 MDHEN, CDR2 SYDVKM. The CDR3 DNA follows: TGTGCCAGCAGTCCCATCGGACTAGCGGGAAGGGCAGCAGAGACCCAGTACTTC. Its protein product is CASSPIGLAGRAAETQYF.

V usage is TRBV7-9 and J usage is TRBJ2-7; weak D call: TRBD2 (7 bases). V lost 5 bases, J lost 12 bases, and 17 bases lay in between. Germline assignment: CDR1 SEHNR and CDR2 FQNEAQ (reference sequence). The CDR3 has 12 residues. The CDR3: CASSPAGQVRYF. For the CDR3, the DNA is TGTGCCAGCAGCCCAGCGGGACAAGTCCGGTACTTC.

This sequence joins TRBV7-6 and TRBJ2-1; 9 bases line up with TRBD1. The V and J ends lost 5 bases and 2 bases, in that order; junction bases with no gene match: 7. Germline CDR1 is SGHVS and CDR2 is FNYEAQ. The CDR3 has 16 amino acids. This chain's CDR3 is CASSQGQGITYNEQFF. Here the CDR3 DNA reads TGTGCCAGCAGCCAGGGACAGGGAATAACCTACAATGAGCAGTTCTTC.

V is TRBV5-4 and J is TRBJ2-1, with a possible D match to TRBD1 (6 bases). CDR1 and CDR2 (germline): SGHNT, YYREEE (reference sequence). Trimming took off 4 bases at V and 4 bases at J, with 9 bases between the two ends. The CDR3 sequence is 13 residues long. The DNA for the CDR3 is TGTGCCAGCAGCCTCCAGGGGTACAATGAGCAGTTCTTC. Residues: CASSLQGYNEQFF.

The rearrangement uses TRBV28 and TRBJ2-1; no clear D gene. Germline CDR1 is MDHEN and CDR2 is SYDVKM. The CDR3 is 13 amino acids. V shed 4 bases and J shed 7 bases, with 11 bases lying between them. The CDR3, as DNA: TGTGCCAGCAGTTCACCCTCTAGGAATGAGCAGTTCTTC. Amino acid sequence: CASSSPSRNEQFF.

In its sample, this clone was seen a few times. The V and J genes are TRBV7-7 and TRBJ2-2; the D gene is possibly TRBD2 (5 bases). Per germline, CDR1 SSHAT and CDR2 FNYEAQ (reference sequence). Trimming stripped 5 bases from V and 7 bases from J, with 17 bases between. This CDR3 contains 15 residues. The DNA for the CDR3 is TGTGCCAGCAGCCCACAGCGGCCTGGGGTCGGGGAGCTGTTTTTT. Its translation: CASSPQRPGVGELFF.

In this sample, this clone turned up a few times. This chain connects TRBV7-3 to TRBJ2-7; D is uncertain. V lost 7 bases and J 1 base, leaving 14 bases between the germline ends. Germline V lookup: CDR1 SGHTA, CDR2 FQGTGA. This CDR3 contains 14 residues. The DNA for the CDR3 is TGTGCCAGCACCCCCTCCGGCGGTTCCTACGAGCAGTACTTC. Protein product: CASTPSGGSYEQYF.

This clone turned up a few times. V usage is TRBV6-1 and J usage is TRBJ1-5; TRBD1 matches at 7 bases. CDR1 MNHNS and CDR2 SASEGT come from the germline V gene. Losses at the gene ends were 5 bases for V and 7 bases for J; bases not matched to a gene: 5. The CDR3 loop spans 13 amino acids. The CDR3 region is CASSFDRAQPQHF. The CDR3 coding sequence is TGTGCCAGCAGTTTTGACAGGGCCCAGCCCCAGCATTTT.